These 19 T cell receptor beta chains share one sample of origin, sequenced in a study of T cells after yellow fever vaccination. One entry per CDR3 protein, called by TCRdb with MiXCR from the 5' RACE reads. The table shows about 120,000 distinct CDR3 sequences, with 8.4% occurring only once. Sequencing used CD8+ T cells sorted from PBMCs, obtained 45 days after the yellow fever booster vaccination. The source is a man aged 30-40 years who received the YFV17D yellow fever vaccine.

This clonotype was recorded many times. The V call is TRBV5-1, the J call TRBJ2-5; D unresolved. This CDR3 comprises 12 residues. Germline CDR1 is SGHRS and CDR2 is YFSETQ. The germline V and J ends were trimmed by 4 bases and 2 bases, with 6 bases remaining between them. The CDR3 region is CASSGMQETQYF. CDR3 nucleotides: TGCGCCAGCAGCGGGATGCAAGAGACCCAGTACTTC. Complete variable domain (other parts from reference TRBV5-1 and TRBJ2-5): KAGVTQTPRYLIKTRGQQVTLSCSPISGHRSVSWYQQTPGQGLQFLFEYFSETQRNKGNFPGRFSGRQFSNSRSEMNVSTLELGDSALYLCASSGMQETQYFGPGTRLLVL.

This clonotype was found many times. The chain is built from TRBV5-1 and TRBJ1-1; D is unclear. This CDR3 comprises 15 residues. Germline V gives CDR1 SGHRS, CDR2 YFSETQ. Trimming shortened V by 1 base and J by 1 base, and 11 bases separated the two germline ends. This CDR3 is CASSLTVPGNTEAFF. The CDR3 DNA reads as TGCGCCAGCAGCTTGACAGTGCCGGGGAACACTGAAGCTTTCTTT. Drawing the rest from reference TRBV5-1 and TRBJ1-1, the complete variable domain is KAGVTQTPRYLIKTRGQQVTLSCSPISGHRSVSWYQQTPGQGLQFLFEYFSETQRNKGNFPGRFSGRQFSNSRSEMNVSTLELGDSALYLCASSLTVPGNTEAFFGQGTRLTVV.

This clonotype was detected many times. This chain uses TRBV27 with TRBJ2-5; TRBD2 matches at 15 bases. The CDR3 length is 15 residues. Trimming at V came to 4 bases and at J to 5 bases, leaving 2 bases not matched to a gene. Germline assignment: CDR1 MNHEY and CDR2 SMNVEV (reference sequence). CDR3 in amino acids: CASSSGLAGGETQYF. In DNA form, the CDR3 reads TGTGCCAGCAGTTCAGGACTAGCGGGAGGGGAGACCCAGTACTTC.

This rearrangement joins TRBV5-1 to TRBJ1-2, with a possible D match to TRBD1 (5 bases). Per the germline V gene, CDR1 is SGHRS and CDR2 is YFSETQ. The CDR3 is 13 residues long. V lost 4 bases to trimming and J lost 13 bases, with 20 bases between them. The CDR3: CASSRDSPSGCTF. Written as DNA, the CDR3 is TGCGCCAGCAGCCGCGACAGCCCGAGTGGTTGCACCTTC.

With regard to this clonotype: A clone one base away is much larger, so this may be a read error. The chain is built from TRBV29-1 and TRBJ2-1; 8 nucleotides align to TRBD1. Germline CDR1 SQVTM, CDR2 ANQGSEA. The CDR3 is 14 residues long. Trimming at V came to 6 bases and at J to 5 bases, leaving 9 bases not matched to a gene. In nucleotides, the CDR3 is TGCAGCGTGACCGCGACAGGGGTCCACAATGAGCAGTTCTTC. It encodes CSVTATGVHNEQFF.

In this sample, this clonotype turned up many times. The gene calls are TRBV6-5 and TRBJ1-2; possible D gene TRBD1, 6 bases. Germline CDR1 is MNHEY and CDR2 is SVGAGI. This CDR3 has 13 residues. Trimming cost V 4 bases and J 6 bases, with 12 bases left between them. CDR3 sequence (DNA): TGTGCCAGCAGTTCCTCGGGGGCCGATGGCTACACCTTC. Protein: CASSSSGADGYTF.

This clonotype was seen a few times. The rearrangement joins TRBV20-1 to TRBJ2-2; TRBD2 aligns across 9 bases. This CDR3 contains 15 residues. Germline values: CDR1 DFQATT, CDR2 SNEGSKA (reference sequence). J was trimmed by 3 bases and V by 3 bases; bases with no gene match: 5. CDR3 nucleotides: TGCAGTGCTAGTAGCCGGACTAGCGACACCGGGGAGCTGTTTTTT. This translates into CSASSRTSDTGELFF.

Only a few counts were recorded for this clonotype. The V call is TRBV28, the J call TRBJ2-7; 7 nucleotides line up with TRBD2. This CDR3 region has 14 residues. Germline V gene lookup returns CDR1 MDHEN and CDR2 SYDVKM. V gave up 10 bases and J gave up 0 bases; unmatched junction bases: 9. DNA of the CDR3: TGTGCCATTGGGGTCAGCGGGGTCTCCTACGAGCAGTACTTC. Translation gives CAIGVSGVSYEQYF. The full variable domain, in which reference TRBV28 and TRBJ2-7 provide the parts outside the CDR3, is DVKVTQSSRYLVKRTGEKVFLECVQDMDHENMFWYRQDPGLGLRLIYFSYDVKMKEKGDIPEGYSVSREKKERFSLILESASTNQTSMYLCAIGVSGVSYEQYFGPGTRLTVT.

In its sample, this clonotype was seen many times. The CDR3 DNA reads TGTGCCAGCAGTTACGGGCAGGGGCTTCAGCCCCAGCATTTT. Amino acids: CASSYGQGLQPQHF. This rearrangement joins TRBV6-5 to TRBJ1-5, with a weak D call TRBD1 (6 bases). The V gene lost 2 bases and the J gene lost 6 bases, with 11 bases spanning the gap. The germline gives CDR1 MNHEY, CDR2 SVGAGI. The CDR3 loop spans 14 amino acids.

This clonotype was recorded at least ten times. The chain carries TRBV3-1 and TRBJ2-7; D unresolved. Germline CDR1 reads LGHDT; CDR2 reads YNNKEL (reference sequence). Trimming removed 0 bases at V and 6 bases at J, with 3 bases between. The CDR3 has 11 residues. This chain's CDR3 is CASSQDLEQYF. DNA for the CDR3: TGTGCCAGCAGCCAAGACCTCGAGCAGTACTTC.

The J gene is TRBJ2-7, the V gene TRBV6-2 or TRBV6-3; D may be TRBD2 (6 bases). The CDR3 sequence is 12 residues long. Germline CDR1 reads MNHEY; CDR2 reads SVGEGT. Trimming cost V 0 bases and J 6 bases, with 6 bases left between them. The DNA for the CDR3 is TGTGCCAGCAGTTACTCGCGGGGCGAGCAGTACTTC. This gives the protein CASSYSRGEQYF.

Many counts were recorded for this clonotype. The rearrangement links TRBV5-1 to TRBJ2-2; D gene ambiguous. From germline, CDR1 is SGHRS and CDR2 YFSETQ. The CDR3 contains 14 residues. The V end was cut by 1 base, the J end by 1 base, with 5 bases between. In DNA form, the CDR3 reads TGCGCCAGCAGCTTGTACGAGAACACCGGGGAGCTGTTTTTT. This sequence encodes CASSLYENTGELFF.

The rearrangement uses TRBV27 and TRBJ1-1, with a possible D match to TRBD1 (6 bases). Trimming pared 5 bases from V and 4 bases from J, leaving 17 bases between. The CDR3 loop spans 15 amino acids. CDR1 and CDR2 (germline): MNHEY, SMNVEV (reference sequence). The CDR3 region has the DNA TGTGCCAGCAGTAGGGGCCCAGGGGATGCCACTGAAGCTTTCTTT. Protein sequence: CASSRGPGDATEAFF.

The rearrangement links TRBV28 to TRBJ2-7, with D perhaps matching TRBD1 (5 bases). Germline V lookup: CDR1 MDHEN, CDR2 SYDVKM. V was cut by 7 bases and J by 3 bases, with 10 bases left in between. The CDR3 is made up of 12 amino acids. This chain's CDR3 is CASTQDSYEQYF. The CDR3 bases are TGTGCCAGCACCCAAGACAGCTACGAGCAGTACTTC.

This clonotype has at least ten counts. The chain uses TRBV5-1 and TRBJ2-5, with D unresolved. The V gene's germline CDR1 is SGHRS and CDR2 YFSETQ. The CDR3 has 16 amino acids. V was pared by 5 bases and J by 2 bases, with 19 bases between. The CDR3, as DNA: TGCGCCAGCAGTAGTCAGAGCTGGGCCCCACAAGAGACCCAGTACTTC. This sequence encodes CASSSQSWAPQETQYF.

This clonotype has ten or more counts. The chain's CDR3 is CSARDRQREGTGELFF. The CDR3 coding sequence is TGCAGTGCTAGAGATCGGCAGCGGGAGGGTACCGGGGAGCTGTTTTTT. The chain combines TRBV20-1 with TRBJ2-2, with TRBD2 matching over 10 bases. This CDR3 is 16 amino acids long. The V segment lost 0 bases and the J segment 5 bases; nucleotides outside the gene matches: 6. Per germline, CDR1 DFQATT and CDR2 SNEGSKA (reference sequence).

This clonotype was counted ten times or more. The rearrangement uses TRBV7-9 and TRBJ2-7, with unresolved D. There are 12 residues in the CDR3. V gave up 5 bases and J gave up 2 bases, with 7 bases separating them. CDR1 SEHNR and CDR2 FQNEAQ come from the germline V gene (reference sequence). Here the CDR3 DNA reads TGTGCCAGCAGCCCCATAACCTACGAGCAGTACTTC. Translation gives CASSPITYEQYF.

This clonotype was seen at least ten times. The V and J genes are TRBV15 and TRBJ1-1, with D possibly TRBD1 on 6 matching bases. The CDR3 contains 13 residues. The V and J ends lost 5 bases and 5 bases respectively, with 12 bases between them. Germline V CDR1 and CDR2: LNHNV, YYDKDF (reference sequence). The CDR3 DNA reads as TGTGCCACCAGCGGACGGGACAATACTGAAGCTTTCTTT. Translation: CATSGRDNTEAFF.

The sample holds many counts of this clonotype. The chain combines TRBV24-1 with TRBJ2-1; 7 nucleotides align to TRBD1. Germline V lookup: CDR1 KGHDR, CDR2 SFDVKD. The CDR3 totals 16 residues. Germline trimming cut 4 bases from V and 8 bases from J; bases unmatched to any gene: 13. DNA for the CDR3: TGTGCCACCAGTGAGCCCGACAGGGACACTGGGGATGAGCAGTTCTTC. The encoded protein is CATSEPDRDTGDEQFF.